This T cell receptor beta chain was identified in a study of CD8 T cells in Susac syndrome. Study information: Clinical remission applied to under 10 sequenced Susac syndrome patients, and about six had active disease. When blood was drawn, the patients with Susac syndrome were therapy-naive, on corticosteroids, or on intravenous immunoglobulin alone.

The CDR3 is 15 amino acids. Trimming pared 1 base from V and 2 bases from J, leaving 11 bases between. Germline V lookup: CDR1 LGHDT, CDR2 YNNKEL (reference sequence). CD8+ and CD4+ T cells taken from blood had their TCR beta sequenced. RNA, at about 0.45 to 1 ug, was reverse transcribed with random hexamers. Multiplex immunoSEQ PCR targeted 54 Vbeta and 13 Jbeta TCR beta segments. Using its own MiXCR run on the immunoSEQ multiplex PCR reads, TCRdb lists one record per CDR3 protein. The sample shows around 53,000 distinct CDR3 sequences, roughly 94% of them seen only once. This receptor was taken from a human donor with Susac syndrome. Sequenced material: CD8+ T cells from PBMCs. J is TRBJ2-5 and V is TRBV3-1, with D perhaps TRBD1 (5 bases). CDR3 nucleotide sequence: TGTGCCAGCAGCCAAGTAGGGGTGGAGCAAGAGACCCAGTACTTC. It codes for CASSQVGVEQETQYF.